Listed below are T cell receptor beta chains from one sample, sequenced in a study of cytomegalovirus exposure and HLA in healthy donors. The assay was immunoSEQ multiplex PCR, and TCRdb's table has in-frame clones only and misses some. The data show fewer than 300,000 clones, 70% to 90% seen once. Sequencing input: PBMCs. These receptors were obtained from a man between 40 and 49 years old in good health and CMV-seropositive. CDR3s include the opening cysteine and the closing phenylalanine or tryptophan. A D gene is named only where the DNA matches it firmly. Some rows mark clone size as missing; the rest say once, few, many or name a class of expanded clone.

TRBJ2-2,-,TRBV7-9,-,CASSLGRTNTGELFF
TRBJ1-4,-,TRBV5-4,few,CASSLGGFSEKLFF
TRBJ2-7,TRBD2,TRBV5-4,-,CASSSGLAGYEQYF
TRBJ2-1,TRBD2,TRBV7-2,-,CASLRSGSWNEQFF
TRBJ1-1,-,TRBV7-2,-,CASSLENRNTEAFF
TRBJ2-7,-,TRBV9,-,CASSVGAASSYEQYF
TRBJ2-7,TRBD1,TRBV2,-,CASSGPDRGIEQYF
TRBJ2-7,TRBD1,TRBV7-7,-,CASSPGTGASYEQYF
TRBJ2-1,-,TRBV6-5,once,CASSIRGSYNEQFF
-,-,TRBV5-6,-,CASSWGGDRSSYEQYF
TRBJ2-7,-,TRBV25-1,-,CASSHTTDFTYEQYF
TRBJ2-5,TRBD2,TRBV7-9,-,CASSLYSGRAFETQYF
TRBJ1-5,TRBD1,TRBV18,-,CASSPTAGGNQPQHF
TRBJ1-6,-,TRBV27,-,CASSSPGAEYNSPLHF
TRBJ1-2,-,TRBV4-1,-,CASSQDTRGGSGYTF
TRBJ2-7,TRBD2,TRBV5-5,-,CASSLVGSGRMAYEQYF
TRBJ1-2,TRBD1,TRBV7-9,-,CASSLKQGGGYTF
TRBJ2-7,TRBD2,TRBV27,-,CASRVTSYSYEQYF
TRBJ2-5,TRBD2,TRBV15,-,CATRTTSGSVEETQYF
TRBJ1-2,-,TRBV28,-,CASRTRAGTHYGYTF
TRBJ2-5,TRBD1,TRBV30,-,CAWSWDRKETQYF
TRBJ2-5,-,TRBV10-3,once,CAITPRADGETQYF
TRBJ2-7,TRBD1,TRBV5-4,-,CASSVRQGPYEQYF
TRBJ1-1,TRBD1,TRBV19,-,CASSPWTGGNTEAFF
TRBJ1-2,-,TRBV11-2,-,CASSFPGAYGYTF
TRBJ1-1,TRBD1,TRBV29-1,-,CSVEDEGRTGWSTEAFF
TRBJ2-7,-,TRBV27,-,CASSFRRGSSYEQYF
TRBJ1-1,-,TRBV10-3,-,CATTTGNTEAFF
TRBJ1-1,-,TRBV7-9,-,CASSRTPTEAFF
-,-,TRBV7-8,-,CASSSDYTYEQYF
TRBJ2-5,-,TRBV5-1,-,CASSLNLQSGETQYF
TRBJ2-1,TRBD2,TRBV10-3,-,CAISESIAGVYNEQFF
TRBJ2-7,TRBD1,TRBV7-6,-,CASSSPGQGPGGYEQYF
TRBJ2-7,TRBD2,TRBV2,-,CASSLGGEFSYEQYF
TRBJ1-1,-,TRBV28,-,CASSLPPTGANTEAFF
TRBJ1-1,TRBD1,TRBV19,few,CASSVDRLNTEAFF
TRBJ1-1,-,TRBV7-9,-,CASSLTGGTEAFF
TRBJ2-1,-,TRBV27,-,CASNPVGHSYNEQFF
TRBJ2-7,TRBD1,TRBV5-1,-,CASGAFAGGPYEQYF
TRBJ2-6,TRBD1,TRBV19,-,CASSIDLWGSGGVFRSGANVLTF
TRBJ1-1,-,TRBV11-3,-,CASSPGEPPAFF
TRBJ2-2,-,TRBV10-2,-,CATRLPGLYTGELFF
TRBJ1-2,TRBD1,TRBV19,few,CASTKLQPGQGVYGYTF
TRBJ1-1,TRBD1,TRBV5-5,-,CASSWTGLNTEAFF
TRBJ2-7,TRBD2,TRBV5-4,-,CASSPGLAGYEQYF
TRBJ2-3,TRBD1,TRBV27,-,CASSTRQGWTDTQYF
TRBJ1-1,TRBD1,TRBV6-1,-,CASSFPDRGHAEAFF
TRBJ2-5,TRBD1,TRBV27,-,CASSQSISTGSSPGKTQYF
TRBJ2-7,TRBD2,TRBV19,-,CASSIGGGYEQYF
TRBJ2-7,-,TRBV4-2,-,CASSQDRGKQYF
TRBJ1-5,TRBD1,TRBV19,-,CASSIMQGGYSNQPQHF
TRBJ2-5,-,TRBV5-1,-,CASRLDTQETQYF
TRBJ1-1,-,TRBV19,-,CARGGAPGTEAFF
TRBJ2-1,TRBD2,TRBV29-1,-,CSVERAGGWNEQFF
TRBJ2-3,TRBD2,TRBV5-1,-,CASSLTPSGSTTDTQYF
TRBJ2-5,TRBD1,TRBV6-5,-,CASSYTTQGAQETQYF
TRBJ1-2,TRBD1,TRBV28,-,CASSSGPRTGAYGYTF
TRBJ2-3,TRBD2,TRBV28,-,CAARREGKSTDTQYF
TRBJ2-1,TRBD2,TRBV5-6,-,CASSLATSLNEQFF
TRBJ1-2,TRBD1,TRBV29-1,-,CSVEKPAGTGALYGYTF